This T cell receptor beta chain was identified in a study of T-cell reconstitution after alpha-beta-depleted transplantation in children. Whole-study findings and limits: Hyperexpanded clones declined; after one year, newly produced T cells mostly supplied diversity.

This clonotype has just a few counts. Its antigen is not identified. V was pared by 4 bases and J by 1 base, with 2 bases of the junction left unmatched. CDR1 is MDHEN, CDR2 SYDVKM, per germline. CDR3 size: 15 residues. Preparation of the TCRbeta library used unique molecular identifiers. TCRdb independently ran MiXCR on the PCR reads; one entry per CDR3 protein. The data hold some 460,000 distinct CDR3 sequences, with around 15% observed a single time. Sequencing used PBMCs, mostly from graft donor cells, obtained 360 days after TCRalphabeta/CD19-depleted stem cell transplant. This chain connects TRBV28 to TRBJ2-3; TRBD2 matches at 10 bases. The receptor was isolated from a boy under two years old who had a stem cell transplant for Wiskott-Aldrich syndrome, so the T cells may come from the graft donor. CDR3 in amino acids: CASSYGLAGTDTQYF. The CDR3 coding sequence is TGTGCCAGCAGTTACGGACTAGCGGGCACAGATACGCAGTATTTT. Complete variable domain (other parts from reference TRBV28 and TRBJ2-3): DVKVTQSSRYLVKRTGEKVFLECVQDMDHENMFWYRQDPGLGLRLIYFSYDVKMKEKGDIPEGYSVSREKKERFSLILESASTNQTSMYLCASSYGLAGTDTQYFGPGTRLTVL.